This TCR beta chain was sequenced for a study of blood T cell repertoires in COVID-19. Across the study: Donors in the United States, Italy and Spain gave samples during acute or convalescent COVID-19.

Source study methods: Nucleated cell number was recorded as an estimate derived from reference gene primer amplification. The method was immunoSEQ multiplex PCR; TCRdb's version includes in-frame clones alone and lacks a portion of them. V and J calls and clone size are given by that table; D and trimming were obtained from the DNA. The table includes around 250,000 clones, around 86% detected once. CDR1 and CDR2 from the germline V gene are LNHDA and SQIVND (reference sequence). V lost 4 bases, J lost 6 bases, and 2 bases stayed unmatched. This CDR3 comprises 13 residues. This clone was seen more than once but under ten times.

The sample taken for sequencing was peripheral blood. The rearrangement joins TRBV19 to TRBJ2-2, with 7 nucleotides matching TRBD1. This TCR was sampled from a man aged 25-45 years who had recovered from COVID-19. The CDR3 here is CASSRDRAGELFF. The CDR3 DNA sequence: TGTGCCAGTAGTAGAGACAGGGCCGGGGAGCTGTTTTTT.